This record covers a single T cell receptor (beta chain). The antigen remains unidentified. There are 14 residues in the CDR3. V lost 5 bases and J lost 0, with 10 bases in between. Per the germline V gene, CDR1 is MNHEY and CDR2 is SMNVEV (reference sequence). The data stem from a study of spatial heterogeneity in lung cancer. Background on the study: Raw reads contained each unique TCR and UMI combination more than ten times on average.

Points from the study as a whole: At tumor resection, ubiquitous expanded TCRs were detected in blood more often than later.

The time point is: sample taken at primary tumor resection. The input material, whole RNA from tumor, nontumor lung or frozen PBMC, was sequenced unsorted. Samples were donated by 72 untreated early-stage non-small cell lung cancer patients. The presence of a unique molecular identifier marked each TCR cDNA molecule. TCRdb reprocessed the 5' RACE reads via MiXCR and lists one record per CDR3 protein. There are 77,000 or so distinct CDR3 sequences in the sample; approximately 20% occur only once, and roughly 5.6% lies in the top ten. This clonotype originated in a male donor with early-stage non-small cell lung cancer. V and J are TRBV27 and TRBJ1-1; D gene ambiguous. The source material was PBMCs, sampled at surgery. CDR3 DNA: TGTGCCAGCAGTCCGCCGGGCCTGAACACTGAAGCTTTCTTT. Its translation is CASSPPGLNTEAFF.